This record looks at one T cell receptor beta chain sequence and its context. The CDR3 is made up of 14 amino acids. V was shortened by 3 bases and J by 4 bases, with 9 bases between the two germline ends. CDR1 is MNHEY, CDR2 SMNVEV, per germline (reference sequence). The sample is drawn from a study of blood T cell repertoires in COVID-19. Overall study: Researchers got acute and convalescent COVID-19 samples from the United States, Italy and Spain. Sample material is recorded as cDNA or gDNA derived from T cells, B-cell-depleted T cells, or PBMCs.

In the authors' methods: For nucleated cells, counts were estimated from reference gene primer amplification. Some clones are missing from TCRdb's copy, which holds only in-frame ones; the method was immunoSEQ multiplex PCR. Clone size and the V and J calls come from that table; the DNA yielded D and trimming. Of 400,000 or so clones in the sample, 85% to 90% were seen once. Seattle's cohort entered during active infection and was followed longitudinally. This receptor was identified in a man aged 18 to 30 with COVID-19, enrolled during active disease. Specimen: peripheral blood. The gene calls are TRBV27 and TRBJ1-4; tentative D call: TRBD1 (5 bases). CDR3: CASSFRAFNEKLFF. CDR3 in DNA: TGTGCCAGCAGTTTCAGGGCATTTAATGAAAAACTGTTTTTT.